A single sample is the source of the 11 T cell receptor beta chains below, sequenced in a study of somatic mutations in cytotoxic T cells in rheumatoid arthritis. The method was immunoSEQ multiplex PCR; TCRdb's version includes in-frame clones alone and lacks a portion of them. The repertoire includes some 12,000 clones, roughly 73% of them detected once, and 30% to 40% sits in the top ten. Sequenced sample: CD8+ T cells sorted from blood. The receptor set was obtained from a man in his 60s in good health.

V gene TRBV27 combines with J gene TRBJ2-3; 14 bases line up with TRBD2. Germline V gene data show CDR1 as MNHEY and CDR2 as SMNVEV (reference sequence). The CDR3 is made up of 20 amino acids. J lost 11 bases, V lost 6 bases, and 25 bases had no gene match. DNA of the CDR3: TGTGCCAGCAGCTCCGGAAGGGAACCGACTAGCGGGAGGGCCCCATATCAGCAGTATTTT. This encodes CASSSGREPTSGRAPYQQYF.

The chain carries TRBV5-6 and TRBJ2-2; D gene uncertain. Germline lookup yields CDR1 SGHDT and CDR2 YYEEEE. Between the trimmed V and J ends, which lost 1 base and 4 bases, there was a span of 14 bases. CDR3 length: 16 amino acids. Here the CDR3 reads CASSLMAGVFTGELFF. The CDR3 DNA sequence: TGTGCCAGCAGCTTGATGGCTGGGGTGTTCACCGGGGAGCTGTTTTTT. The whole variable domain, remainder taken from reference TRBV5-6 and TRBJ2-2, is DAGVTQSPTHLIKTRGQQVTLRCSPKSGHDTVSWYQQALGQGPQFIFQYYEEEERQRGNFPDRFSGHQFPNYSSELNVNALLLGDSALYLCASSLMAGVFTGELFFGEGSRLTVL.

J is TRBJ1-1 and V is TRBV7-8, with D uncertain. Germline values: CDR1 SGHVS, CDR2 FQNEAQ. Trimming took off 1 base at V and 3 bases at J, with 9 bases between the two ends. The CDR3 has 14 residues. Here the CDR3 reads CASSLVTPDTEAFF. The DNA for the CDR3 is TGTGCCAGCAGCTTAGTTACACCTGACACTGAAGCTTTCTTT. Complete variable domain (other parts from reference TRBV7-8 and TRBJ1-1): GAGVSQSPRYKVAKRGQDVALRCDPISGHVSLFWYQQALGQGPEFLTYFQNEAQLDKSGLPSDRFFAERPEGSVSTLKIQRTQQEDSAVYLCASSLVTPDTEAFFGQGTRLTVV.

This clone appeared once. V usage is TRBV28 and J usage is TRBJ1-1; no reliable D call. Between the trimmed V and J ends, which lost 4 bases and 1 base, there was a span of 7 bases. The CDR3 has 13 amino acids. CDR1 MDHEN and CDR2 SYDVKM come from the germline V gene. CDR3 nucleotide sequence: TGTGCCAGCAGTTCTGGCGGGAACACTGAAGCTTTCTTT. It translates to CASSSGGNTEAFF.

The CDR3 loop is CASSSSPTGGIYEQYF. The CDR3 DNA reads as TGTGCCAGCAGTTCTAGCCCGACAGGGGGTATTTACGAGCAGTACTTC. The chain carries TRBV28 and TRBJ2-7; TRBD1 matches 9 bases. The CDR3 totals 16 residues. Unmatched junction bases numbered 11, after V lost 4 bases and J lost 4 bases. Germline values: CDR1 MDHEN, CDR2 SYDVKM. Looking up the rest from reference TRBV28 and TRBJ2-7 gives the full variable domain: DVKVTQSSRYLVKRTGEKVFLECVQDMDHENMFWYRQDPGLGLRLIYFSYDVKMKEKGDIPEGYSVSREKKERFSLILESASTNQTSMYLCASSSSPTGGIYEQYFGPGTRLTVT.

This chain uses TRBV19 with TRBJ2-7; 9 nucleotides agree with TRBD1. This CDR3 is built from 15 residues. Germline lookup yields CDR1 LNHDA and CDR2 SQIVND (reference sequence). Trimming took 1 base from V and 5 from J; bases not matched to a gene: 6. The CDR3 sequence: CASSIAPGTGNEQYF. CDR3 nucleotides: TGTGCCAGTAGTATAGCCCCTGGGACAGGGAACGAGCAGTACTTC.

The chain is built from TRBV10-2 and TRBJ2-1; D perhaps matches TRBD2 (5 bases). V was clipped by 2 bases and J by 8 bases, with 16 bases between them. Germline CDR1 reads WSHSY; CDR2 reads SAAADI. CDR3 length: 15 residues. CDR3 DNA: TGCGCCAGCAGTGAGACGGACTCCTTTTGGGATGAGCAGTTCTTC. Encoded protein: CASSETDSFWDEQFF.

V is TRBV6-5 and J is TRBJ2-1, with 7 bases fitting TRBD2. V was clipped by 2 bases and J by 8 bases; unmatched bases: 3. The germline gives CDR1 MNHEY, CDR2 SVGAGI. This CDR3 region has 13 residues. Written as DNA, the CDR3 is TGTGCCAGCAGTTACGGGGGGGGGTATGAGCAGTTCTTC. Translated: CASSYGGGYEQFF.

CDR3 sequence (DNA): TGTGCCAGCAGTTTATTGAAAACACTACAGGGCTACGGGGAGCTGTTTTTT. Encoded protein: CASSLLKTLQGYGELFF. This chain joins TRBV27 and TRBJ2-2, with D possibly TRBD1 on 6 matching bases. This CDR3 region has 17 residues. Trimming stripped 1 base from V and 7 bases from J, with 19 bases between. Germline V gene lookup returns CDR1 MNHEY and CDR2 SMNVEV (reference sequence).

CDR3 protein: CASSKFSGGARVTEAFF. In DNA form, the CDR3 reads TGTGCCAGCAGCAAATTTAGTGGGGGCGCCAGGGTGACTGAAGCTTTCTTT. The chain combines TRBV21-1 with TRBJ1-1; the table names TRBD1, a call not compared with the DNA. TRBV21-1 is listed as a pseudogene. CDR3 size: 17 residues.

This chain joins TRBV21-1 and TRBJ2-7; TRBD1, as called in the table, went unchecked against the DNA. TRBV21-1 is given as a pseudogene. This CDR3 has 11 amino acids. CDR3 amino acids: CASRGQCEQYF. CDR3 nucleotide sequence: TGTGCCAGCAGAGGACAGTGCGAGCAGTACTTC.